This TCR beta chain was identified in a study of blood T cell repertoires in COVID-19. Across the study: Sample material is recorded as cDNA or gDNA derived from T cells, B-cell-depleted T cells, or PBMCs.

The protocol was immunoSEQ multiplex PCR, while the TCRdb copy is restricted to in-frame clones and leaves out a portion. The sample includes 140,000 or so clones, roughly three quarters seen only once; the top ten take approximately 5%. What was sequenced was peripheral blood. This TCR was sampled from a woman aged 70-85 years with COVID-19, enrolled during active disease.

CDR3 amino acids: CASSIDRRSNTGELFF. The CDR3, as DNA: TGTGCCAGTAGTATCGACAGGCGTTCTAACACCGGGGAGCTGTTTTTT. The chain carries TRBV19 and TRBJ2-2; D perhaps matches TRBD1 (6 bases). Germline CDR1 is LNHDA and CDR2 is SQIVND (reference sequence). The CDR3 consists of 16 residues. Trimming stripped 3 bases from V and 2 bases from J, with 13 bases between.